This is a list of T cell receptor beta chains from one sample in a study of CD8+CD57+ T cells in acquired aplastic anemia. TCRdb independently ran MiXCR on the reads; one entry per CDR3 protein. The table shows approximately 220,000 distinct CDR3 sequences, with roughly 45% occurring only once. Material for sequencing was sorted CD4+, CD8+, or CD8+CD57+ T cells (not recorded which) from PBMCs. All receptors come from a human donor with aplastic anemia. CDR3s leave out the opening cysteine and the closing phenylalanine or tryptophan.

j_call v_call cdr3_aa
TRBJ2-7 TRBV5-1 ASSLQGPPISYEQY
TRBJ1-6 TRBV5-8 ASSVQQGEDSPLH
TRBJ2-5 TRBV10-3 ATTRGQSQETQY
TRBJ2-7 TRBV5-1 ASSLRTSGTYEQY
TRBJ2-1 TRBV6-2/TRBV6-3 ASSSPTGTGASQF
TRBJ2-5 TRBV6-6 ASSTPTVGETQY
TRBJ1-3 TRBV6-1 ASSGGPTRNTIY
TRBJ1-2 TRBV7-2 ASSEGQGGDYGYT
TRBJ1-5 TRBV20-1 SARQEGQPQH
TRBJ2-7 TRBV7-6 ASSLIGGDDEQY
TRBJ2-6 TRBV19 ASSIYGGSSGANVLT
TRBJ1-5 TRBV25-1 ASSYGGLSQPQH
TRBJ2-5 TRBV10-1 ASSESRGSGRETQY
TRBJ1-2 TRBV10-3 AISQTRGQNNYGYT
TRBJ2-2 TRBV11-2 ASSLGSAGTGELF
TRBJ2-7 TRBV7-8 ASSSSAGRVDEQY
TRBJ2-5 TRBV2 ASRGQTYQETQY
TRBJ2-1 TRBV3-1 ASSRTSGDNEQF
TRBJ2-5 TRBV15 ATSSGVSGGKETQY
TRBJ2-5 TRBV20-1 SATDRGHQPQY
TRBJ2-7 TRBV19 ASSITDRGGQY
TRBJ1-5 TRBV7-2 ASSLHREAGQPQH
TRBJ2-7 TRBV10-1 ASSEGRLRSYNEQY
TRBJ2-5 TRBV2 ASSESGAADQETQY
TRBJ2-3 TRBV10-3 ATSEGQERDYGDTQY
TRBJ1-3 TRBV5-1 ASSGEVGNTIY
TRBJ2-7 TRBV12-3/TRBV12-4 ASSLSYRTSYEQY
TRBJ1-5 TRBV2 AGHLGQLHNQLQH
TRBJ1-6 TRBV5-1 ASSPATGTNSPLH
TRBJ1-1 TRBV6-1 ASSLGGENTEAF
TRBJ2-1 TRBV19 ASSQQGGEANEQF
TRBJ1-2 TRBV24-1 ATKGQGYGYT
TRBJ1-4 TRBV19 ASSTHEGGEEKLF
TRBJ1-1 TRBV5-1 ASSFRDKHTEAF